This T cell receptor (beta chain) was sequenced during a study of T cells in localized non-small cell lung cancer (TCRdb year 2020). Regarding the complete study: Comparing tumors with uninvolved tumor-adjacent lungs, the study looked at the T cell repertoires of roughly 250 patients with early-stage NSCLC. The cohort was made up of around 250 treatment-naive NSCLC patients whose localized lung tumors had been resected. Of the NSCLC patients, 129 were male and 107 were female, and the mean age was approximately 64 years. Overall results and qualifications from the work: Because the study design was exploratory, TCR variables were selected using unadjusted p-values without false-discovery rate correction. Because multi-region sequencing of the tumors was not done, intratumor heterogeneity could not be ruled out. Longer overall survival was associated with higher T cell density in blood, whereas shorter survival was associated with higher clonality in adjacent lung. The highest T cell clonality was observed in uninvolved tumor-adjacent lung, where clonality exceeded that of tumor, suggesting that antigenic responses were more focused in uninvolved tumor-adjacent lung. A median of 57 of the top 100 tumor clones were detected in paired uninvolved adjacent lung, and 28 of these tumor clones were also found among the top 100 clones of the paired uninvolved adjacent lung.

Concerning this clone: Its antigen has not been determined. No per-base quality is available; no much larger clone lies one base away.

V is cut by 0 bases and J by 5 bases, and the space between the germline ends is 14 bases. The CDR3 runs 15 residues from the cysteine to the phenylalanine. The only DNA kept is the CDR3, 45 bases in frame from the first base. From a lookup of the germline V gene (reference sequence), CDR1 and CDR2 are SGHKS and YYEKEE. TCR beta CDR3 regions were sequenced from DNA using the immunoSEQ Assay. The authors' analysis ran thus. To compute T cell density, TCR beta template counts were normalized to usable DNA, which was estimated by amplifying housekeeping genes. The preseqR package was used to estimate richness by extrapolating to 400,000 templates for PBMC samples and to 120,000 templates for tissue samples. Clonality was taken to be one minus Pielou's evenness. To identify tissue-enriched TCRs, differential abundance testing was run on productive amino-acid clonotypes with a minimum total count of 5 and an alpha of 0.1. The Jaccard Index and the Morisita Overlap Index were used to measure repertoire overlap between compartments. GLIPH clustered TCR beta CDR3s with public tetramer-defined viral CDR3s; viral motifs required at least three viral sequences plus V-gene enrichment. As stored in TCRdb, this immuneACCESS dataset retains in-frame rearrangements with V and J assigned. A fraction of the clones does not appear; measured against another copy, unresolved V genes explain less than half of the discrepancy, and the remainder lacks a known reason. From that table come the V and J calls and clone size; the DNA was used to work out D and trimming. Within this sample are about 36,000 clones, with roughly nine tenths of them counted one time only. The leading ten clones occupy less than 9% of the sample.

At diagnosis, peripheral blood, uninvolved tumor-adjacent lung and tumor were collected and stored as a combination of fresh-frozen and FFPE material. For TCR repertoire profiling, blood samples were analyzed as peripheral blood mononuclear cells. The chain joins TRBV5-5 to TRBJ2-5, with the D gene not clear enough to name. The sample consisted of peripheral blood, taken before any cancer treatment. The receptor was isolated from a woman aged 40-75 years with stage I lung adenocarcinoma. The CDR3 has the sequence CASSLAGRTWETQYF. The DNA sequence is as follows: TGTGCCAGCAGCTTGGCTGGACGTACGTGGGAGACCCAGTACTTC.